This TCR beta chain comes out of a study of T cell changes during pregnancy in multiple sclerosis. Repertoires were generated with immunoSEQ multiplex PCR, while TCRdb's copy carries only in-frame clones and drops some. Of 70,000 or so clones listed, approximately 92% are singletons. CDR1 is SEHNR and CDR2 is FQNEAQ in the germline V gene (reference sequence). Between the trimmed V and J ends, which lost 1 base and 7 bases, there was a span of 8 bases. The CDR3 length is 13 residues. Turning to this clone: Other nucleotide sequences from this sample produce the same CDR3.

Source: peripheral blood, taken in the third trimester of pregnancy. The source of this sequence is a female donor in good health, enrolled as a control in a pregnancy study. The chain joins TRBV7-9 to TRBJ2-1, with a possible D match to TRBD2 (6 bases). The CDR3 DNA reads TGTGCCAGCAGCTTAGGAGGGAGGAATGAGCAGTTCTTC. It yields the protein CASSLGGRNEQFF.